A single TCR beta chain is shown here with its context. The CDR3 is made up of 14 amino acids. Per the germline V gene, CDR1 is SGDLS and CDR2 is YYNGEE. Trimming pared 3 bases from V and 4 bases from J, leaving 11 bases between. These data come from a study of T cell changes during pregnancy in multiple sclerosis. The protocol was immunoSEQ multiplex PCR, while the TCRdb copy is restricted to in-frame clones and leaves out a portion. The table has approximately 69,000 clones, roughly 94% seen once. Specimen: peripheral blood, collected in the third trimester of pregnancy. The gene calls are TRBV9 and TRBJ2-1; D perhaps matches TRBD2 (6 bases). This receptor was taken from a female donor with multiple sclerosis, enrolled in a pregnancy study. The CDR3 DNA reads as TGTGCCAGCAGCGCCGGGACTTCTTACAATGAGCAGTTCTTC. Translating it yields CASSAGTSYNEQFF.